This T cell receptor beta chain was documented in a study of blood T cell repertoires in COVID-19. Overall study context: Some COVID-19 samples were acute and others convalescent; all came from the United States, Italy and Spain. The cDNA or gDNA used as material had been derived from T cells, B-cell-depleted T cells, or PBMCs.

Germline-derived CDR1 and CDR2 are LNHDA and SQIVND (reference sequence). This CDR3 contains 11 residues. V lost 5 bases and J 7 bases, leaving 8 bases between the germline ends. Authors' analysis steps: Quantification of nucleated cells was approximated via reference gene primer amplification. Sequenced by immunoSEQ multiplex PCR; TCRdb stores in-frame clones only, minus some. That table gives V, J and clone size, and the DNA gave D and trimming. The sample carries just under 350,000 clones, around nine tenths recorded once. This TCR came from a woman under 30 who had recovered from COVID-19. Sequenced: peripheral blood. The V gene is TRBV19, the J gene TRBJ1-2; D call uncertain. The CDR3 sequence is CASSSGGGYTF. The CDR3 DNA reads as TGTGCCAGTAGTTCAGGAGGTGGCTACACCTTC.